Sequencing of this TCR beta chain was carried out in a study of T cell responses to AZD1222 COVID-19 vaccine. CDR3 length equals 15 residues. V lost 4 bases and J lost 5; bases outside the gene matches: 6. The germline V gene encodes CDR1 LNHDA and CDR2 SQIVND (reference sequence). Note on this clone: No antigen is known for it.

Regarding the study as a whole: Donors skewed white British and female; clonal diversity was possibly underestimated. CD4 TCRs associated with vaccination spanned spike, dominating at 160-218 and 743-854. Unmutated regions of variants are reportedly targeted by nearly half of spike-specific TCRs.

Assay used: immunoSEQ multiplex PCR; TCRdb lists only in-frame clones, some missing. The sample has fewer than 150,000 clones; more than 70% are singletons. Pooled in the analysis were second doses at about 4 or about 12 weeks. Sample: peripheral blood, taken 28 days after the second AZD1222 dose. This TCR was sampled from an adult who received the AZD1222 COVID-19 vaccine. The chain combines TRBV19 with TRBJ2-5; 11 bases line up with TRBD1. The CDR3 is CASSTRTGGAETQYF. The CDR3 bases are TGTGCCAGTAGTACTCGGACAGGGGGCGCGGAGACCCAGTACTTC.